Below, one T cell receptor (beta chain) is given with its context. This specimen comes from a study of radiation and T cells in renal cell carcinoma. V was cut by 6 bases and J by 0 bases, with 12 bases left in between. In germline, CDR1 is MNHEY, CDR2 SVGAGI. The CDR3 has 15 amino acids. TCRdb keeps only in-frame clones here, not all; method: immunoSEQ multiplex PCR. The sample has about 150,000 clones, approximately 86% seen once. Time point in this sample: blood 4 weeks post-SBRT, at nephrectomy. The treatment is: 15 Gy SBRT to primary tumor, nephrectomy 4 weeks later. Clear cell pathology was present in this patient's renal cell carcinoma.

The clonotype originates from a woman between 50 and 59 years old with renal cell carcinoma. This specimen was blood, taken from a patient whose treatment included radiotherapy and nephrectomy. This sequence joins TRBV6-5 and TRBJ1-5; possible D gene TRBD1, 5 bases. The DNA for the CDR3 is TGTGCCAGCAGCTCTGACAGCTATAGCAATCAGCCCCAGCATTTT. The encoded protein is CASSSDSYSNQPQHF.